The present T cell receptor beta chain was sequenced within a study of cytomegalovirus exposure and HLA in healthy donors. Regarding the study as a whole: Presence/absence analyses treated sequencing depth as roughly uniform across donors. TCR beta chain V- and J-gene trimming was linked, in a later analysis, to a missense variant in DCLRE1C.

A multiplex PCR was run with 60 Vbeta primers and 13 Jbeta primers. Sequenced by immunoSEQ multiplex PCR; TCRdb stores in-frame clones only, minus some. Of 85,000 to 100,000 clones in the sample, 55% to 75% were seen once. Of note for this clone: What it binds is not known.

Germline CDR1 and CDR2: MGHDK and SYGVNS. CDR3 length: 18 residues. V lost 3 bases to trimming and J lost 9 bases; unmatched junction nucleotides: 17. The clonotype comes from a man in his fifties or sixties in good health and CMV-seronegative. Input material: PBMCs. The rearrangement links TRBV25-1 to TRBJ1-6; 7 nucleotides match TRBD1. The CDR3 loop reads CASSEQMEGARGSSPLHF. CDR3 sequence (DNA): TGTGCCAGCAGTGAGCAGATGGAGGGGGCGCGGGGTAGTTCACCCCTCCACTTT.